The 10 T cell receptor beta chains given below trace back to one sample, sequenced in a study of cytotoxic CD8 clonotypes in ibrutinib-treated CLL. Generated by immunoSEQ multiplex PCR, the TCRdb table keeps only in-frame clones and is missing some. Of 40,000 to 60,000 clones in the sample, 53% were seen once. The sequences come from PBMCs, collected after 12 months of ibrutinib treatment. These receptors came from a human donor with chronic lymphocytic leukemia.

The rearrangement uses TRBV19 and TRBJ1-4; TRBD1 matches 10 bases. Germline V lookup: CDR1 LNHDA, CDR2 SQIVND (reference sequence). This CDR3 is 14 amino acids long. Germline trimming cut 7 bases from V and 10 bases from J; bases unmatched to any gene: 9. CDR3 DNA sequence: TGTGCCAGTAAGGCCGGGACAGGGGCAACAAAACTGTTTTTT. This sequence encodes CASKAGTGATKLFF.

This clone appeared a few times. This chain joins TRBV9 and TRBJ2-3; 9 bases agree with TRBD2. Germline CDR1 reads SGDLS; CDR2 reads YYNGEE. The CDR3 consists of 16 residues. V dropped 3 bases and J dropped 3; count of bases not matched to a gene: 8. The CDR3 DNA follows: TGTGCCAGCAGCGGGGATAGCGGGAGAGGAACAGATACGCAGTATTTT. It specifies CASSGDSGRGTDTQYF.

This chain connects TRBV15 to TRBJ1-4; D possibly corresponds to TRBD1 (6 bases). Germline V gene data show CDR1 as LNHNV and CDR2 as YYDKDF (reference sequence). The CDR3 has 15 amino acids. V lost 1 base and J 5 bases, leaving 11 bases between the germline ends. This CDR3 reads CATSRGPGANEKLFF. In DNA form, the CDR3 reads TGTGCCACCAGCAGAGGCCCAGGGGCGAATGAAAAACTGTTTTTT.

The chain combines TRBV19 with TRBJ2-3; 12 nucleotides match TRBD2. CDR1 and CDR2 from the germline V gene are LNHDA and SQIVND (reference sequence). The CDR3 is 16 amino acids. The V gene end was trimmed by 9 bases and the J gene end by 8 bases; junction bases not matched to a gene: 15. CDR3 in DNA: TGTGCCAGCCGCCTCAGTCTAGCGGGAGGGGGAGGTACGCAGTATTTT. As protein: CASRLSLAGGGGTQYF.

The chain uses TRBV18 and TRBJ2-5, with D perhaps matching TRBD1 or TRBD2 (6 bases each). The germline CDR1 and CDR2 sequences are KGHSH and LQKENI. The CDR3 loop spans 15 amino acids. V was trimmed by 5 bases and J by 5 bases, leaving 18 bases between them. The CDR3 protein is CASSKQRGEQETQYF. CDR3 nucleotide sequence: TGTGCCAGCTCAAAGCAGAGGGGGGAACAGGAGACCCAGTACTTC.

This chain uses TRBV7-9 with TRBJ2-2; tentative D call: TRBD2 (5 bases). Per germline, CDR1 SEHNR and CDR2 FQNEAQ (reference sequence). V gave up 0 bases and J gave up 4 bases, with 9 bases separating them. The CDR3 loop spans 15 amino acids. Written as DNA, the CDR3 is TGTGCCAGCAGCTTAGCGGGAGCTACCACCGGGGAGCTGTTTTTT. Its translation: CASSLAGATTGELFF.

This clone is categorized as medium-sized. This chain links TRBV25-1 with TRBJ1-1; 8 nucleotides agree with TRBD1. V shed 5 bases and J 7 bases; nucleotides not matched to a gene: 6. CDR1 and CDR2 (germline): MGHDK, SYGVNS. The CDR3 is 13 amino acids. The CDR3 bases are TGTGCCAGCAGTACGACAGGGGCCCGTGAAGCTTTCTTT. Its protein is CASSTTGAREAFF.

The V call is TRBV30, the J call TRBJ1-2; D is possibly TRBD1 (6 bases). The V and J ends lost 3 bases and 1 base respectively, with 18 bases between them. CDR3 length equals 16 residues. The germline CDR1 and CDR2 sequences are GTSNPN and SVGIG (reference sequence). The CDR3 DNA reads as TGTGCCTGGAGCTATGACGGGGGCGTTATTAACTATGGCTACACCTTC. This sequence encodes CAWSYDGGVINYGYTF. Variable domain in full (rest from reference TRBV30 and TRBJ1-2): SQTIHQWPATLVQPVGSPLSLECTVEGTSNPNLYWYRQAAGRGLQLLFYSVGIGQISSEVPQNLSASRPQDRQFILSSKKLLLSDSGFYLCAWSYDGGVINYGYTFGSGTRLTVV.

V is TRBV4-1 and J is TRBJ2-7, with D unresolved. Germline CDR1 is MGHRA and CDR2 is YSYEKL. Trimming shortened V by 3 bases and J by 7 bases, and 13 bases separated the two germline ends. The CDR3 is 13 residues long. The CDR3, as DNA: TGCGCCAGCAGCCAGCAGACCCGGCGAGAGCAGTACTTC. Encoded protein: CASSQQTRREQYF.

The V call is TRBV11-1, the J call TRBJ2-7, with 7 bases identical to TRBD2. The trim removed 5 bases at V and 6 bases at J, leaving 10 bases unmatched. The CDR3 covers 14 residues. Germline V gene lookup returns CDR1 SGHAT and CDR2 FQDESV (reference sequence). The CDR3 bases are TGTGCCAGCAGCACGACTAGCCGACTAAGCGAGCAGTACTTC. It yields the protein CASSTTSRLSEQYF.